These 6 T cell receptor beta chains were all obtained from the same sample, sequenced in a study of Ad26.COV2.S vaccination and SARS-CoV-2 variants. Treatment of the sample: around 19 received Ad26.COV2.S at low or high dose, single or two shots; 5 received placebo; per-sample allocation not given. On day 63 after the first injection, vaccine and placebo recipients gave samples. Some clones are missing from TCRdb's copy, which holds only in-frame ones; the method was immunoSEQ multiplex PCR. The sample lists 380,000 or so clones, about four fifths occurring once. This specimen was peripheral blood, taken in a trial of Ad26.COV2.S vaccine versus placebo. These receptors all stem from a person aged 18-65 years who received the Ad26.COV2.S COVID-19 vaccine or a placebo.

This clone was recorded a few times. This sequence joins TRBV7-9 and TRBJ2-7, with D unclear. CDR1 is SEHNR, CDR2 FQNEAQ, per germline (reference sequence). This CDR3 has 15 amino acids. V lost 5 bases and J 0 bases, leaving 14 bases between the germline ends. The CDR3 loop is CASSADGKSSYEQYF. The CDR3 nucleotides are TGTGCCAGCAGCGCGGACGGAAAAAGCTCCTACGAGCAGTACTTC. Based on the CDR3 plus reference TRBV7-9 and TRBJ2-7, the full variable domain is DTGVSQNPRHKITKRGQNVTFRCDPISEHNRLYWYRQTLGQGPEFLTYFQNEAQLEKSRLLSDRFSAERPKGSFSTLEIQRTEQGDSAMYLCASSADGKSSYEQYFGPGTRLTVT.

Concerning this clone itself: This sample includes further DNA sequences coding for the same CDR3. The CDR3 here is CASSLVTTEAFF. The DNA for the CDR3 is TGTGCCAGCAGTTTAGTCACCACTGAAGCTTTCTTT. The V and J genes are TRBV28 and TRBJ1-1; unclear D gene. Germline loops: CDR1 MDHEN, CDR2 SYDVKM. Trimming took 2 bases from V and 4 from J, leaving 5 bases between them. The CDR3 consists of 12 residues.

This chain links TRBV20-1 with TRBJ2-7; D is perhaps TRBD2 (6 bases). Germline V lookup: CDR1 DFQATT, CDR2 SNEGSKA (reference sequence). Trimming removed 3 bases from V and 9 bases from J, with 18 bases in between. The CDR3 extends over 13 amino acids. Here the CDR3 DNA reads TGCAGTGCTAGTAATAGGAGGGGTGACGGGCAGTACTTC. This sequence encodes CSASNRRGDGQYF.

This chain uses TRBV5-1 with TRBJ1-5; possibly TRBD1 for D (6 bases). Trimming removed 4 bases at V and 0 bases at J, with 11 bases between. This CDR3 contains 15 residues. The germline V gene encodes CDR1 SGHRS and CDR2 YFSETQ. The CDR3 loop is CASSVDSNSNQPQHF. CDR3 nucleotide sequence: TGCGCCAGCAGCGTGGACAGTAATAGCAATCAGCCCCAGCATTTT.

The chain joins TRBV4-1 to TRBJ1-1; D gene ambiguous. The CDR3 length is 15 residues. Germline lookup yields CDR1 MGHRA and CDR2 YSYEKL. Trimming shortened V by 1 base and J by 3 bases, and 12 bases separated the two germline ends. Here the CDR3 reads CASSQGRGLDTEAFF. As DNA, the CDR3 is TGCGCCAGCAGCCAAGGCCGAGGGTTGGACACTGAAGCTTTCTTT.

This chain links TRBV3-1 (or the pseudogene TRBV3-2) with TRBJ1-5; D unresolved. The CDR3 runs 14 residues. V lost 4 bases and J 7 bases, leaving 14 bases between the germline ends. Germline-derived CDR1 and CDR2 are LGHDT and YNNKEL (reference sequence). CDR3 loop: CASSPYSLAQPQHF. The CDR3 DNA follows: TGTGCCAGCAGCCCCTACAGTCTTGCGCAGCCCCAGCATTTT.